This passage covers 8 T cell receptor beta chains from one sample sequenced in a study of T cell responses to AZD1222 COVID-19 vaccine. Profiled with immunoSEQ multiplex PCR; TCRdb holds only in-frame clones, not every one. The table includes roughly 100,000 clones, 88% detected once. The source was peripheral blood, collected on day 0 of AZD1222 vaccination. These receptor sequences come from an adult in good health.

The V and J genes are TRBV11-2 and TRBJ1-1, with TRBD1 matching 7 bases. Germline V gene data show CDR1 as SGHAT and CDR2 as FQNNGV. The CDR3 has 13 amino acids. J lost 9 bases, V lost 3 bases, and 7 bases had no gene match. The CDR3 DNA reads TGTGCCAGCAGCTTGAGACAGGGCCTCAAAGCTTTCTTT. The encoded protein is CASSLRQGLKAFF. Filled out from reference TRBV11-2 and TRBJ1-1, the complete variable domain reads EAGVAQSPRYKIIEKRQSVAFWCNPISGHATLYWYQQILGQGPKLLIQFQNNGVVDDSQLPKDRFSAERLKGVDSTLKIQPAKLEDSAVYLCASSLRQGLKAFFGQGTRLTVV.

The rearrangement joins TRBV28 to TRBJ2-3; TRBD2 matches 11 bases. Trimming took 2 bases from V and 6 from J; bases not matched to a gene: 7. The CDR3 spans 16 residues. Germline assignment: CDR1 MDHEN and CDR2 SYDVKM. The CDR3 reads CASSLGSGGVGDTQYF. The CDR3 DNA reads TGTGCCAGCAGTTTAGGTAGCGGGGGGGTCGGGGATACGCAGTATTTT.

The V call is TRBV6-5, the J call TRBJ2-2, with D possibly TRBD1 on 5 matching bases. CDR1 and CDR2 (germline): MNHEY, SVGAGI. CDR3 length: 14 amino acids. V was clipped by 2 bases and J by 3 bases, with 7 bases between them. In nucleotides, the CDR3 is TGTGCCAGCAGTTACAGGGGCGACACCGGGGAGCTGTTTTTT. Amino acid sequence: CASSYRGDTGELFF.

V gene TRBV6-5 combines with J gene TRBJ1-4, with no clear D. V was cut by 2 bases and J by 4 bases, with 11 bases left in between. Germline V gene lookup returns CDR1 MNHEY and CDR2 SVGAGI. The CDR3 loop spans 15 amino acids. CDR3 in DNA: TGTGCCAGCAGTTACCAGGACGGACTTAATGAAAAACTGTTTTTT. Its translation: CASSYQDGLNEKLFF.

The chain employs TRBV27 and TRBJ2-7; a weak D match, TRBD1 (5 bases). The CDR3 has 15 residues. Germline CDR1 MNHEY, CDR2 SMNVEV (reference sequence). The V end lost 0 bases, the J end lost 4 bases, and 13 bases lay between the germline ends. This CDR3 reads CASSLSFQGRYEQYF. CDR3 sequence (DNA): TGTGCCAGCAGTTTATCGTTTCAGGGTCGATACGAGCAGTACTTC.

The chain recombines TRBV6-1 with TRBJ1-5, with D possibly being TRBD1 (6 bases). Trimming cost V 0 bases and J 0 bases, with 15 bases left between them. From germline, CDR1 is MNHNS and CDR2 SASEGT. The CDR3 runs to 18 residues. CDR3 in amino acids: CASSEALRTAYSNQPQHF. CDR3 DNA sequence: TGTGCCAGCAGTGAAGCGCTTCGGACAGCGTATAGCAATCAGCCCCAGCATTTT.

The count of this clone is one. The V and J genes are TRBV2 and TRBJ1-1; D possibly corresponds to TRBD1 (6 bases). Trimming removed 7 bases from V and 3 bases from J, with 15 bases in between. Germline CDR1 is SNHLY and CDR2 is FYNNEI. The CDR3 runs to 14 residues. The CDR3 bases are TGTGCCAGCAATATACAGGGTAGATACACTGAAGCTTTCTTT. Translation gives CASNIQGRYTEAFF.

CDR3 nucleotides: TGCGCCAGCAGCCAAGCAGGACAGGGGTTGGGTAATGAAAAACTGTTTTTT. Its translation: CASSQAGQGLGNEKLFF. J is TRBJ1-4 and V is TRBV4-3; 9 positions agree with TRBD1. Germline CDR1 reads LGHNA; CDR2 reads YSLEER. The CDR3 length is 17 residues. With V trimmed by 1 base and J by 4 bases, 7 bases remained unmatched.